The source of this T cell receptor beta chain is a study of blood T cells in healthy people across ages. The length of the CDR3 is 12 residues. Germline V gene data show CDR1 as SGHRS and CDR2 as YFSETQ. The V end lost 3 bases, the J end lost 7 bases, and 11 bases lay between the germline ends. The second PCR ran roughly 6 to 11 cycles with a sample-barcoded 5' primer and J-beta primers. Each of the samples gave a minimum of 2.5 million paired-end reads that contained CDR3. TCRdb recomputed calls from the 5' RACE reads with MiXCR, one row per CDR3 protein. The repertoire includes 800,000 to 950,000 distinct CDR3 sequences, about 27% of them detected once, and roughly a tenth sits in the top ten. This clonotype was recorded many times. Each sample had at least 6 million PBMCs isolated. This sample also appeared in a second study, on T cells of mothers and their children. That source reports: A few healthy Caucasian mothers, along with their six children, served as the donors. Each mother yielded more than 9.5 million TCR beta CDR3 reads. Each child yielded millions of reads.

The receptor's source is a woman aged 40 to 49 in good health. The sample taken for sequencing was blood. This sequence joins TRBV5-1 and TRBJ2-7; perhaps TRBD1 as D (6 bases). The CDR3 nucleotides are TGCGCCAGCAGCTCGGGACACGGAGAGCAGTACTTC. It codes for CASSSGHGEQYF.